This T cell receptor (beta chain) stems from a study of blood T cell repertoires in COVID-19. Trimming removed 11 bases from V and 8 bases from J; junction bases left unmatched: 8. This CDR3 has 12 residues. Membership in each cohort depended on participant-reported clinical history. TCRdb's copy holds only in-frame clones and misses some; the assay was immunoSEQ multiplex PCR. Among about 160,000 clones, about 85% were seen once, and the ten largest hold about 5%. The TCR originated in a woman aged 40 to 50 with acute COVID-19. The chain uses TRBV12-3 or TRBV12-4 and TRBJ2-1; 8 bases are shared with TRBD2. The sequenced sample was PBMCs or T cells enriched from blood (not recorded which). The CDR3 sequence is CALGTRSYEQFF. As DNA, the CDR3 is TGTGCCCTGGGGACTAGGTCCTATGAGCAGTTCTTC.